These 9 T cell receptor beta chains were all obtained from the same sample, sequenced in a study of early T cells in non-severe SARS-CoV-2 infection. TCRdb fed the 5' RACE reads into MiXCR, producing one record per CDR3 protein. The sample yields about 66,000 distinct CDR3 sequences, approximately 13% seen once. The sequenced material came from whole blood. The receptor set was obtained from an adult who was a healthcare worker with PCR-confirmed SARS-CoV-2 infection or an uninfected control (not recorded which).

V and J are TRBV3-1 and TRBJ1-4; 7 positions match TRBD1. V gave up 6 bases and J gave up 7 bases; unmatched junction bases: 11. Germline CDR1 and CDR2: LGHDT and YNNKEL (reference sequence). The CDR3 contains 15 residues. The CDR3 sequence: CASSELRQGAEKLFF. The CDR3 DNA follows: TGTGCCAGCAGTGAACTCCGACAGGGCGCTGAAAAACTGTTTTTT.

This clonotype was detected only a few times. In nucleotides, the CDR3 is TGCAGCGTTCGCCAGGGGGCCGGGGAAGCTTTCTTT. As protein: CSVRQGAGEAFF. This rearrangement joins TRBV29-1 to TRBJ1-1, with 8 bases identical to TRBD1. The junction had 7 bases not matched to a gene; V was cut back by 5 bases and J by 8 bases. The CDR3 covers 12 residues. Per germline, CDR1 SQVTM and CDR2 ANQGSEA.

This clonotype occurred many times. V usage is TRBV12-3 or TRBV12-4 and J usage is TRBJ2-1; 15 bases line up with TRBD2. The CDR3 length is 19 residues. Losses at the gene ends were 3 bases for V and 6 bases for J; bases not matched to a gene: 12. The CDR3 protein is CASSFRGLAGGIGRNEQFF. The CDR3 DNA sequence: TGTGCCAGCAGTTTCAGGGGACTAGCGGGAGGAATTGGGCGCAATGAGCAGTTCTTC.

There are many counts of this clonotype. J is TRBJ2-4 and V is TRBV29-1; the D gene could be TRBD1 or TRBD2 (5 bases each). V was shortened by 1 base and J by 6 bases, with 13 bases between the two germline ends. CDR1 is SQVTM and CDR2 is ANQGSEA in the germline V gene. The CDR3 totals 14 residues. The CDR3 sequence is CSVEAGMGVNIQYF. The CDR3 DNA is TGCAGCGTTGAAGCGGGGATGGGGGTAAACATTCAGTACTTC.

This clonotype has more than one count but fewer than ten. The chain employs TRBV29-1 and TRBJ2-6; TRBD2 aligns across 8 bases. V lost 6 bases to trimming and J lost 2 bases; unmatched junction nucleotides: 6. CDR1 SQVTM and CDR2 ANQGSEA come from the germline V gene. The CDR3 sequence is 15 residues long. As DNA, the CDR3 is TGCAGCGTCGCGGGGGGCCTTCCTGGGGCCAACGTCCTGACTTTC. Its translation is CSVAGGLPGANVLTF.

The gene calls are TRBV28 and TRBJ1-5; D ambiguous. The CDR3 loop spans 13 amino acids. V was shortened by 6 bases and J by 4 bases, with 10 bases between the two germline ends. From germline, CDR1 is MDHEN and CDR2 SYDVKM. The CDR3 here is CASRWATNQPQHF. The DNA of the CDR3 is TGTGCCAGCAGGTGGGCCACAAATCAGCCCCAGCATTTT.

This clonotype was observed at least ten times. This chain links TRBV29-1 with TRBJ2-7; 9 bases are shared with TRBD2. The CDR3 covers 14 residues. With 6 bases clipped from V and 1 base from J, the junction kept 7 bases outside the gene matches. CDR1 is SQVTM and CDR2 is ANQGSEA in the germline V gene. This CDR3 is CSVRGAGGSYEQYF. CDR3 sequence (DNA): TGCAGCGTAAGGGGTGCGGGAGGGTCCTACGAGCAGTACTTC.

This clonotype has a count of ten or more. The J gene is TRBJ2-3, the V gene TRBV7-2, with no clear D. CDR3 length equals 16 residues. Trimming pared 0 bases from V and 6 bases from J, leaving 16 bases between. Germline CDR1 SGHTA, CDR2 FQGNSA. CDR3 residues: CASSLALFADGDTQYF. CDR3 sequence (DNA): TGTGCCAGCAGCTTAGCATTATTCGCCGACGGGGATACGCAGTATTTT. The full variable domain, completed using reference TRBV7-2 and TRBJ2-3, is GAGVSQSPSNKVTEKGKDVELRCDPISGHTALYWYRQSLGQGLEFLIYFQGNSAPDKSGLPSDRFSAERTGGSVSTLTIQRTQQEDSAVYLCASSLALFADGDTQYFGPGTRLTVL.

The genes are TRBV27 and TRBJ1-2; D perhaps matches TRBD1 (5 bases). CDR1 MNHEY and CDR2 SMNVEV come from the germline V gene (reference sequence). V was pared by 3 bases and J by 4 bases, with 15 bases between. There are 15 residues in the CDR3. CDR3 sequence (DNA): TGTGCCAGCAGTTTTTTTCAGGGAGGTGGCTATGGCTACACCTTC. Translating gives CASSFFQGGGYGYTF.